This TCR beta chain derives from a study of T-cell memory formation after mild COVID-19. V gave up 1 base and J gave up 2 bases, with 12 bases separating them. The CDR3 consists of 15 residues. Germline lookup yields CDR1 SGHTA and CDR2 FQGNSA. TCR alpha and TCR beta cDNA libraries carrying sample barcodes and UMIs came from 5'RACE with constant-segment primers. From the 5' RACE reads, TCRdb called clonotypes with MiXCR, one entry per CDR3 protein. The table has 110,000 to 150,000 distinct CDR3 sequences, 11% to 15% seen once. This chain uses TRBV7-2 with TRBJ2-7, with D unclear. Sequenced material: PBMCs or a T cell subset sorted from them (not recorded which). The sequence came from an adult woman who had mild COVID-19 (a few samples of this study predate the infection). Cell type and time point are not known. This chain's CDR3 is CASSLEEERTYEQYF. CDR3 bases: TGTGCCAGCAGCTTAGAGGAAGAGCGCACCTACGAGCAGTACTTC.